This record concerns one T cell receptor (beta chain) sequence. This clonotype was seen many times. It lacks a known antigen. No per-base quality is available; no much larger clone lies one base away. Starting from roughly 410 ng RNA, TCR libraries were constructed with the Immunoverse kit using molecular barcoded adaptors that cover the alpha/delta and beta/gamma chains. TCR library preparation used the same RNA that was used for transcriptome sequencing. Sequencing of the TCR libraries was done on an Illumina HiSeq 4000 with 2 x 150 cycles. The study's processing was this. TCR reads were aligned to human V, D, J and C references and assembled into CDR3 clonotypes with MiXCR, including quality filtering and error correction. Clonotype counts and gene usage diversity were analyzed with the tcR package in R. Raw mapping reads were checked after the RNA-seq reads had been mapped by STAR aligner version 2.5.3a onto the human GRCh37 genome. To test the effect of sequencing depth on detected clonotypes, IR-seq fastq files were randomly downsampled using Seqtk 1.3. TCRdb reanalyzed the raw reads on its own, using fastp at Q25 for trimming and MiXCR for clone calling, and kept in-frame beta chains. Every entry covers one CDR3 protein and lists the most common genes and DNA from its rows. The V and J calls were determined by TCRdb, not by the authors. This sample lists around 58,000 distinct CDR3 sequences; 11% to 15% were detected once. The biggest ten clones account for roughly 41% of the sample.

Every patient had bone marrow sampled at the time of active disease. Bone marrow mononuclear cells were isolated by Ficoll-Hypaque density gradient centrifugation. To remove myeloma plasma cells, the cells were labeled with CD138 magnetic microbeads on a MACS separator, and CD138-negative cells were then collected by negative selection. The purity of the isolated cells was checked by flow cytometry with CD138 antibodies on an Attune NxT. TRIzol reagent was used to extract total RNA, which was then quantified with a NanoDrop spectrophotometer. For each patient, the CD138-negative bone marrow sample underwent paired RNA-seq and IR-seq. CDR3 length: 13 amino acids, cysteine to phenylalanine. Only the CDR3 DNA stays, 39 bases, in frame from base 1. From a lookup of the germline V gene, CDR1 and CDR2 are SGHRS and YFSETQ. V is trimmed back by 2 bases and J by 3 bases, and the junction contains 2 bases that no gene match accounts for.

These data originate in a study of read filtering for tumor transcriptome and immune sequencing (dated by TCRdb to 2020 to 2022). At the level of the whole study: Of the patients in the cohort, some 18 were male and over twelve were female, and their mean age was approximately 66 years, with a range of about 47 to 85. Under revised international staging, roughly eight patients fell into R-ISS I, some 15 into R-ISS II and more than five into R-ISS III. Per sample, about 3.5 to 11 million TCR-region mapped reads were obtained with IR-seq, compared with only roughly 80 to 1,300 with RNA-seq. The study compared TCR repertoires from targeted immune repertoire sequencing and bulk whole-transcriptome sequencing run on the same bone marrow samples. After DNase treatment, whole-transcriptome libraries were prepared with the TruSeq RNA Access Library Prep Kit. A main aim was a read-filtering strategy for immune repertoire data, specifically whether clonotypes supported by a single read should be removed.

Findings and caveats that apply to the study as a whole: Compared with RNA-seq, IR-seq captured clonotypes at much higher depth and more reliably, and a smaller IR-seq throughput was enough to identify most shared clonotypes. When single-read clonotypes were removed, the proportions of shared clonotypes in IR-seq and RNA-seq correlated more strongly. The sorted CD138-negative fraction was not purified T cells but a mixed bone marrow immune population. In IR-seq, single-read clonotypes were about 81.9% of clonotypes but around 3.6% of total reads; in RNA-seq they were roughly 73% of clonotypes and more than 40% of reads.

The receptor's source is a donor at least 40 years old with multiple myeloma. Sequenced: a population of CD138-negative cells sorted from bone marrow. Explained via the paper, the cell subset or site label denotes: bone marrow mononuclear cells depleted of CD138+ plasma/myeloma cells by negative magnetic selection. The chain employs TRBV5-1 and TRBJ2-7; TRBD1 lines up with 7 middle nucleotides. The nucleotide sequence reads TGCGCCAGCAGCTTTCGACAGGGCTACGAGCAGTACTTC. Protein translation: CASSFRQGYEQYF.